This passage covers 28 T cell receptor beta chains from one sample sequenced in a study of cytomegalovirus exposure and HLA in healthy donors. Vbeta (60) and Jbeta (13) primers were used in the PCR. Produced via immunoSEQ multiplex PCR; TCRdb's table is partial and in-frame only. This repertoire comprises 130,000 or so clones; its ten largest clones make up under 2.5%. Sequencing was done on a sample of PBMCs. All receptors derive from a woman aged 18-29 years in good health and CMV-seronegative.

The chain carries TRBV30 and TRBJ2-7; D remains unclear. This CDR3 is built from 13 residues. CDR1 and CDR2 from the germline V gene are GTSNPN and SVGIG (reference sequence). V shed 4 bases and J shed 2 bases, with 12 bases lying between them. This CDR3 is CAWNAADTYEQYF. CDR3 in DNA: TGTGCCTGGAATGCAGCCGACACCTACGAGCAGTACTTC.

The chain's CDR3 is CASSPRGGTTNEKLFF. The CDR3 bases are TGTGCCAGCTCACCACGGGGAGGTACGACTAATGAAAAACTGTTTTTT. The chain uses TRBV18 and TRBJ1-4; D is unresolved. Trimming cost V 1 base and J 2 bases, with 11 bases left between them. CDR1 and CDR2 (germline): KGHSH, LQKENI. CDR3 length: 16 residues. The entire variable domain, with the rest obtained from reference TRBV18 and TRBJ1-4, is as follows: NAGVMQNPRHLVRRRGQEARLRCSPMKGHSHVYWYRQLPEEGLKFMVYLQKENIIDESGMPKERFSAEFPKEGPSILRIQQVVRGDSAAYFCASSPRGGTTNEKLFFGSGTQLSVL.

V gene TRBV15 combines with J gene TRBJ2-7, with D possibly matching TRBD2 (6 bases). Germline CDR1 is LNHNV and CDR2 is YYDKDF (reference sequence). Trimming removed 2 bases from V and 6 bases from J, with 17 bases in between. This CDR3 is built from 15 residues. The CDR3 region has the DNA TGTGCCACCAGCAGACCTCGGGGGATATCCGGCGAGCAGTACTTC. It codes for CATSRPRGISGEQYF.

The chain links TRBV21-1 to TRBJ1-3; the DNA was not used to check the table's D call, TRBD1. TRBV21-1 is a listed pseudogene. This CDR3 is built from 17 residues. The DNA for the CDR3 is TGTGCCAGCAGCAAAGCTCGGAGACAGGACTCTGGAAACACCATATATTTT. Amino acids: CASSKARRQDSGNTIYF.

The chain is built from TRBV5-6 and TRBJ2-3; weak D call: TRBD2 (6 bases). Germline CDR1 and CDR2: SGHDT and YYEEEE. V was cut by 4 bases and J by 2 bases, with 14 bases left in between. CDR3 length: 15 amino acids. The CDR3 reads CASSPTGTVTDTQYF. The CDR3 nucleotides read TGTGCCAGCAGCCCAACCGGGACTGTCACAGATACGCAGTATTTT.

The chain is built from TRBV28 and TRBJ2-7, with 11 nucleotides matching TRBD2. Per germline, CDR1 MDHEN and CDR2 SYDVKM. The CDR3 length is 16 residues. The ends lost 5 bases at V and 6 bases at J; junction bases unmatched: 12. In nucleotides, the CDR3 is TGTGCCAGCAGTGACACCGGGCTAGCGGGAGGATTCGAGCAGTACGTC. This sequence encodes CASSDTGLAGGFEQYV.

The chain recombines TRBV6-5 with TRBJ1-2, with D possibly being TRBD1 (6 bases). The CDR3 loop spans 15 amino acids. In germline, CDR1 is MNHEY, CDR2 SVGAGI. V lost 2 bases, J lost 4 bases, and 14 bases lay in between. The CDR3 nucleotides read TGTGCCAGCAGTTACCAGTTACAGGGATCCTATGGCTACACCTTC. Translating gives CASSYQLQGSYGYTF.

The chain couples TRBV7-3 to TRBJ1-1, with a tentative D call TRBD1 (6 bases). Germline assignment: CDR1 SGHTA and CDR2 FQGTGA. CDR3 length equals 13 residues. Trimming stripped 3 bases from V and 1 base from J, with 6 bases between. DNA of the CDR3: TGTGCCAGCAGCTTCAGGGGGAACACTGAAGCTTTCTTT. It encodes CASSFRGNTEAFF.

V and J are TRBV4-1 and TRBJ2-1, with 7 nucleotides matching TRBD2. With V trimmed by 8 bases and J by 8 bases, 9 bases remained unmatched. The CDR3 length is 13 residues. CDR1 and CDR2 (germline): MGHRA, YSYEKL. CDR3 DNA: TGCGCCAGCGGCTCGAGCGGGATCTATGAGCAGTTCTTC. Amino acid sequence: CASGSSGIYEQFF.

The DNA of the CDR3 is TGTGCCAGCAGCCAAGAAGTAGGATACGAGGGTATATATGAGCAGTTCTTC. This sequence encodes CASSQEVGYEGIYEQFF. The chain recombines TRBV4-2 with TRBJ2-1, with D maybe TRBD2 (5 bases). Germline V gene sequence: CDR1 LGHNA, CDR2 YNFKEQ. CDR3 length: 17 amino acids. The V end was cut by 0 bases, the J end by 8 bases, with 20 bases between.

The chain has TRBV5-4 and TRBJ2-2; no clear D gene. The germline V gene encodes CDR1 SGHNT and CDR2 YYREEE (reference sequence). V was cut by 0 bases and J by 5 bases, with 5 bases left in between. The CDR3 extends over 13 amino acids. For the CDR3, the DNA is TGTGCCAGCAGCTTGGTTCCGACCGGGGAGCTGTTTTTT. Protein: CASSLVPTGELFF.

The genes are TRBV7-8 and TRBJ1-1; no clear D. V lost 5 bases to trimming and J lost 3 bases, with 13 bases between them. This CDR3 region has 14 residues. Looked up from germline, CDR1 is SGHVS and CDR2 is FQNEAQ. The chain's CDR3 is CASSKVELYTEAFF. The DNA of the CDR3 is TGTGCCAGCAGCAAAGTCGAGCTTTACACTGAAGCTTTCTTT.

CDR3 amino acids: CATSRSHSSGGTDTQYF. The DNA for the CDR3 is TGTGCCACCAGCAGATCCCATAGTAGCGGGGGCACAGATACGCAGTATTTT. V and J are TRBV15 and TRBJ2-3; the match to TRBD2 covers 8 bases. The CDR3 extends over 17 amino acids. V lost 2 bases, J lost 1 base, and 8 bases stayed unmatched. Per the germline V gene, CDR1 is LNHNV and CDR2 is YYDKDF (reference sequence).

This sequence joins TRBV30 and TRBJ1-2; the D gene is possibly TRBD1 (5 bases). The V gene's germline CDR1 is GTSNPN and CDR2 SVGIG (reference sequence). V was shortened by 0 bases and J by 5 bases, with 16 bases between the two germline ends. CDR3 length equals 15 residues. The CDR3 DNA is TGTGCCTGGAGTGTAGGGACTCCCGGAGGTTATGGCTACACCTTC. Residues: CAWSVGTPGGYGYTF. Using reference TRBV30 and TRBJ1-2 for the parts outside the CDR3, the full variable domain is SQTIHQWPATLVQPVGSPLSLECTVEGTSNPNLYWYRQAAGRGLQLLFYSVGIGQISSEVPQNLSASRPQDRQFILSSKKLLLSDSGFYLCAWSVGTPGGYGYTFGSGTRLTVV.

The V gene is TRBV2, the J gene TRBJ2-5; D possibly corresponds to TRBD1 (6 bases). V lost 4 bases and J lost 4, with 13 bases in between. This CDR3 comprises 14 residues. Germline assignment: CDR1 SNHLY and CDR2 FYNNEI. The CDR3 DNA follows: TGTGCCAGCAGTGTTCCAGGGGCCACAGAGACCCAGTACTTC. Protein sequence: CASSVPGATETQYF. Full variable domain (missing parts from reference TRBV2 and TRBJ2-5): EPEVTQTPSHQVTQMGQEVILRCVPISNHLYFYWYRQILGQKVEFLVSFYNNEISEKSEIFDDQFSVERPDGSNFTLKIRSTKLEDSAMYFCASSVPGATETQYFGPGTRLLVL.

J is TRBJ2-1 and V is TRBV11-3; 8 bases line up with TRBD1. CDR3 length: 14 residues. V lost 2 bases, J lost 4 bases, and 1 base stayed unmatched. Germline assignment: CDR1 SGHNT and CDR2 YENEEA. The DNA for the CDR3 is TGTGCCAGCAGCTTAAGGACAGGGTACAATGAGCAGTTCTTC. Encoded protein: CASSLRTGYNEQFF.

This rearrangement joins TRBV4-3 to TRBJ1-1; D not resolved. The V end was cut by 0 bases, the J end by 3 bases, with 11 bases between. Germline assignment: CDR1 LGHNA and CDR2 YSLEER. The CDR3 is 15 residues long. Written as DNA, the CDR3 is TGCGCCAGCAGCCAAGATCGGGGAGAGGACACTGAAGCTTTCTTT. Amino acids: CASSQDRGEDTEAFF.

V gene TRBV13 combines with J gene TRBJ2-5; tentatively, D is TRBD2 (6 bases). CDR3 length: 15 residues. Trimming cost V 4 bases and J 3 bases, with 15 bases left between them. Germline CDR1 and CDR2: PRHDT and FYEKMQ (reference sequence). CDR3 residues: CASSSPGPGEETQYF. Here the CDR3 DNA reads TGTGCCAGCAGCTCTCCAGGTCCGGGGGAAGAGACCCAGTACTTC.

The gene calls are TRBV27 and TRBJ1-1; the D is unclear. The CDR3 length is 14 residues. CDR1 is MNHEY, CDR2 SMNVEV, per germline (reference sequence). V lost 3 bases to trimming and J lost 1 base, with 9 bases between them. CDR3: CASSLYLGNTEAFF. The CDR3 region has the DNA TGTGCCAGCAGTTTGTACCTAGGGAACACTGAAGCTTTCTTT.

Concerning this clone: Other DNA sequences of this sample code for an identical CDR3. This chain connects TRBV5-5 to TRBJ2-7; D unclear. Trimming removed 0 bases at V and 5 bases at J, with 15 bases between. The CDR3 consists of 15 residues. Germline CDR1 reads SGHKS; CDR2 reads YYEKEE (reference sequence). The CDR3 coding sequence is TGTGCCAGCAGCTTGGCAGCTCTAAGGAGAGACGAGCAGTACTTC. As protein: CASSLAALRRDEQYF.

The V call is TRBV6-1, the J call TRBJ1-5, with D unresolved. Germline CDR1 and CDR2: MNHNS and SASEGT. Trimming pared 7 bases from V and 7 bases from J, leaving 17 bases between. This CDR3 has 14 amino acids. CDR3 in amino acids: CASNESPPGQPQHF. The CDR3, as DNA: TGTGCCAGCAACGAGTCCCCGCCGGGGCAGCCCCAGCATTTT.

V usage is TRBV7-3 and J usage is TRBJ2-5; 8 bases are a match to TRBD2. CDR1 and CDR2 from the germline V gene are SGHTA and FQGTGA. CDR3 length: 15 amino acids. Germline trimming cut 2 bases from V and 4 bases from J; bases unmatched to any gene: 6. CDR3 in amino acids: CASSLYGRAGETQYF. As DNA, the CDR3 is TGTGCCAGCAGCTTATACGGGAGGGCCGGAGAGACCCAGTACTTC.

This chain uses TRBV6-1 with TRBJ2-1, with 9 nucleotides matching TRBD2. V lost 7 bases, J lost 4 bases, and 8 bases stayed unmatched. The CDR3 has 15 amino acids. The V gene's germline CDR1 is MNHNS and CDR2 SASEGT. The CDR3 DNA reads as TGTGCCAGCATGAGGGGGCTAGCGGGGTACAATGAGCAGTTCTTC. This translates into CASMRGLAGYNEQFF.

This chain connects TRBV14 to TRBJ2-1, with no clear D. V lost 3 bases and J 0 bases, leaving 6 bases between the germline ends. The germline CDR1 and CDR2 sequences are SGHDN and FVKESK. The CDR3 sequence is 14 residues long. The CDR3 DNA sequence: TGTGCCAGCAGCCACGTCCCCTCCTACAATGAGCAGTTCTTC. It encodes CASSHVPSYNEQFF. Drawing the rest from reference TRBV14 and TRBJ2-1, the complete variable domain is EAGVTQFPSHSVIEKGQTVTLRCDPISGHDNLYWYRRVMGKEIKFLLHFVKESKQDESGMPNNRFLAERTGGTYSTLKVQPAELEDSGVYFCASSHVPSYNEQFFGPGTRLTVL.

The chain is built from TRBV12-5 and TRBJ2-7; D call uncertain. The CDR3 totals 11 residues. The germline V and J ends were trimmed by 6 bases and 4 bases, with 7 bases remaining between them. Germline CDR1 LGHNT, CDR2 FRNRAP. The CDR3 is CASGPTYEQYF. The CDR3 bases are TGTGCTAGTGGGCCCACTTACGAGCAGTACTTC.

The J gene is TRBJ1-1, the V gene TRBV11-2; possible D gene TRBD1, 6 bases. This CDR3 region has 13 residues. Trimming removed 1 base at V and 7 bases at J, with 10 bases between. From germline, CDR1 is SGHAT and CDR2 FQNNGV. CDR3 sequence reads: CASSLAGGYEAFF. CDR3 nucleotides: TGTGCCAGCAGCTTAGCTGGGGGCTATGAAGCTTTCTTT. The complete variable domain, with remaining parts taken from reference TRBV11-2 and TRBJ1-1, reads EAGVAQSPRYKIIEKRQSVAFWCNPISGHATLYWYQQILGQGPKLLIQFQNNGVVDDSQLPKDRFSAERLKGVDSTLKIQPAKLEDSAVYLCASSLAGGYEAFFGQGTRLTVV.

In regard to this clone: Other DNA sequences in this sample translate to the same CDR3. The chain combines TRBV7-2 with TRBJ2-3; TRBD2 matches at 10 bases. CDR3 length equals 15 residues. Trimming cost V 5 bases and J 6 bases; bases outside gene matches: 8. Looked up from germline, CDR1 is SGHTA and CDR2 is FQGNSA. The CDR3 region has the DNA TGTGCCAGCAGCCCAAGAGCGGGAGGGCCGGATACGCAGTATTTT. Translating gives CASSPRAGGPDTQYF.

The rearrangement joins TRBV2 to TRBJ2-2; TRBD2 might be the D (6 bases). This CDR3 has 16 amino acids. Germline-derived CDR1 and CDR2 are SNHLY and FYNNEI. The V end was cut by 2 bases, the J end by 1 base, with 11 bases between. The CDR3 bases are TGTGCCAGCAGTGAATATGGGACTTTGAACACCGGGGAGCTGTTTTTT. Translating gives CASSEYGTLNTGELFF.